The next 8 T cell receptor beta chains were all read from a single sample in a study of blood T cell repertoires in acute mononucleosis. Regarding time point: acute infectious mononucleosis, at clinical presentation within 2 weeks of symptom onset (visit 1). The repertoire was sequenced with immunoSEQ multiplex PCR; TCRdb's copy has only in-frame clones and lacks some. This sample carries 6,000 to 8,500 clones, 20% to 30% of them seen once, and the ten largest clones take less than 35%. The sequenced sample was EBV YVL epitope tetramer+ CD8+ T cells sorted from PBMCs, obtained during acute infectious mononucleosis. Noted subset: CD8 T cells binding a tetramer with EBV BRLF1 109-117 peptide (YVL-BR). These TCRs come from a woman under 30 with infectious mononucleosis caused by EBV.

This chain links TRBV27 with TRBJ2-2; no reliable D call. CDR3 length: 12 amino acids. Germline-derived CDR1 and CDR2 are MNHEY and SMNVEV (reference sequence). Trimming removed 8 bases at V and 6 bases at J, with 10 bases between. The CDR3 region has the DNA TGTGCCAGCTTAAGTATCTCCGGGGAGCTGTTTTTT. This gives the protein CASLSISGELFF.

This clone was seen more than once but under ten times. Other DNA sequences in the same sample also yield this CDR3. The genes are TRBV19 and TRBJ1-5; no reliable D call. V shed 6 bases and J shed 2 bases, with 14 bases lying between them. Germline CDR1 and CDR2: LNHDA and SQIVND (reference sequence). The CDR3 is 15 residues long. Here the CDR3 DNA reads TGTGCCAGTAGACCCCTGATGGGAGGCAATCAGCCCCAGCATTTT. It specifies CASRPLMGGNQPQHF.

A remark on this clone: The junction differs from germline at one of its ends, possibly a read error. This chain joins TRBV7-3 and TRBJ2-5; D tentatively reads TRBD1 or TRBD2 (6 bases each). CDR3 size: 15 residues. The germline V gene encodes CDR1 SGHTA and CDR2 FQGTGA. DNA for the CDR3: TGTGCCACCGAGCAAGGGGGGCGGAGGCTAGAGCCCCAGTACTTC. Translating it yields CATEQGGRRLEPQYF.

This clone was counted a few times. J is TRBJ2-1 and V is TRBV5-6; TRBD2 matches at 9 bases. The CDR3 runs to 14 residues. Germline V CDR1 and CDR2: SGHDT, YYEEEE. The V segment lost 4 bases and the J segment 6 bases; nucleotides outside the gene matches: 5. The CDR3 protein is CASSLAGPSNEQFF. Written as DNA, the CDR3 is TGTGCCAGCAGCCTAGCGGGGCCAAGCAATGAGCAGTTCTTC.

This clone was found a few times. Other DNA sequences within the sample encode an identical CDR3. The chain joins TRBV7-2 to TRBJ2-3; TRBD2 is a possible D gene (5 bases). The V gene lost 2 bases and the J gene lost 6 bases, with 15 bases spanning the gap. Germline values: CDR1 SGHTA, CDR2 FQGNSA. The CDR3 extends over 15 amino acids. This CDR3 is CASSLTSGSSDTQYF. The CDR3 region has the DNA TGTGCCAGCAGCTTAACTAGTGGGAGTTCGGATACGCAGTATTTT.

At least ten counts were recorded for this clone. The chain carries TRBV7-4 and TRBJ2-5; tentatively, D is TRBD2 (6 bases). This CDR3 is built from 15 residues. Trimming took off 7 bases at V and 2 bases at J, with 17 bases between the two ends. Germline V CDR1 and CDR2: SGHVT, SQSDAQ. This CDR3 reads CASMRELAGQETQYF. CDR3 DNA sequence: TGTGCCAGCATGAGGGAGTTGGCGGGGCAAGAGACCCAGTACTTC.

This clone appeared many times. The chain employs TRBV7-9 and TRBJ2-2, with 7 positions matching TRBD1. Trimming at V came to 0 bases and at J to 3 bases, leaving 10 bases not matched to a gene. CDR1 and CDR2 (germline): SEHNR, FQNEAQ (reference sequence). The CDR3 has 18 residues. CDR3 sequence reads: CASSLATIYRGDTGELFF. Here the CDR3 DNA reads TGTGCCAGCAGCTTAGCCACAATCTACAGGGGAGACACCGGGGAGCTGTTTTTT. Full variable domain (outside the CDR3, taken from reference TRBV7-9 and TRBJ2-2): DTGVSQNPRHKITKRGQNVTFRCDPISEHNRLYWYRQTLGQGPEFLTYFQNEAQLEKSRLLSDRFSAERPKGSFSTLEIQRTEQGDSAMYLCASSLATIYRGDTGELFFGEGSRLTVL.

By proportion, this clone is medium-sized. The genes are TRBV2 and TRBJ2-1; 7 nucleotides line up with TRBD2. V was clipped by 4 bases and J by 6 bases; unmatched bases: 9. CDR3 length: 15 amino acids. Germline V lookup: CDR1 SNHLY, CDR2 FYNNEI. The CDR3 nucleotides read TGTGCCAGCAGTGCAACTAGCGTACTCCCCAATGAGCAGTTCTTC. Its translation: CASSATSVLPNEQFF.